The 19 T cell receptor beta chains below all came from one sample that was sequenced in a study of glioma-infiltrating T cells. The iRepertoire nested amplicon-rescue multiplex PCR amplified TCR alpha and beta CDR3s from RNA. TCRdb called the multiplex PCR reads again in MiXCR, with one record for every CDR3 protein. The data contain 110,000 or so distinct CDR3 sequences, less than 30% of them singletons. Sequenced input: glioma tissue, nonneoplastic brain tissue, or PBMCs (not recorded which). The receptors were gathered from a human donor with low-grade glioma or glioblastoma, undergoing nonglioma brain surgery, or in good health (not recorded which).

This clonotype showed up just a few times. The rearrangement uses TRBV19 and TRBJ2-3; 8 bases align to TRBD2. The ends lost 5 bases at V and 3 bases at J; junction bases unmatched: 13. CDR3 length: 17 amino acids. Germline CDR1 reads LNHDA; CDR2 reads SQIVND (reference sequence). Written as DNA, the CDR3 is TGTGCCAGTAGTCCCCACCCCCCGAGCGGGAGTACAGATACGCAGTATTTT. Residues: CASSPHPPSGSTDTQYF.

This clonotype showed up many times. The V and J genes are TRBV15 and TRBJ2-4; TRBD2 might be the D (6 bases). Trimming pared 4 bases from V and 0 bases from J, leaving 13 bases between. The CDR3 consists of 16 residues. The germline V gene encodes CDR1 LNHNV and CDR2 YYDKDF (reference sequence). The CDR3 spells CATSIFRGLAKNIQYF. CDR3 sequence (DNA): TGTGCCACCAGCATTTTTAGGGGACTAGCCAAAAACATTCAGTACTTC.

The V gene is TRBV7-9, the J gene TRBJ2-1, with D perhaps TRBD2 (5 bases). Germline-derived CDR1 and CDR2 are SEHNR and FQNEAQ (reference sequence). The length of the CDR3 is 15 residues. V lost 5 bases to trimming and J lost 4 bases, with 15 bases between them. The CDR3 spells CASSPSGARYNEQFF. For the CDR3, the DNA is TGTGCCAGCAGCCCCAGCGGTGCGAGATACAATGAGCAGTTCTTC. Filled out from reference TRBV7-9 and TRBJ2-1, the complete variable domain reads DTGVSQNPRHKITKRGQNVTFRCDPISEHNRLYWYRQTLGQGPEFLTYFQNEAQLEKSRLLSDRFSAERPKGSFSTLEIQRTEQGDSAMYLCASSPSGARYNEQFFGPGTRLTVL.

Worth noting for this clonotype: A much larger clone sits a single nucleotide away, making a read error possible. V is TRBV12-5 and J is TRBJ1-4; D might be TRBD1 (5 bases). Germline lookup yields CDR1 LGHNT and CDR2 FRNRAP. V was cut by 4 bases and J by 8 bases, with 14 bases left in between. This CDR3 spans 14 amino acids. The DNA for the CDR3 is TGTGCTAGTGGTTCTAACAGGCTCGGCGAAAAACTGTTTTTT. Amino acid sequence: CASGSNRLGEKLFF. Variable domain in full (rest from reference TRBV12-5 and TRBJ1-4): DARVTQTPRHKVTEMGQEVTMRCQPILGHNTVFWYRQTMMQGLELLAYFRNRAPLDDSGMPKDRFSAEMPDATLATLKIQPSEPRDSAVYFCASGSNRLGEKLFFGSGTQLSVL.

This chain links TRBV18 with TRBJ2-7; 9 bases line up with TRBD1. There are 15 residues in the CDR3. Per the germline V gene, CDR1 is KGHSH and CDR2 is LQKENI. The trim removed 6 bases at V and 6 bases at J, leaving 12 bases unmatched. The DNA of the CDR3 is TGTGCCAGCTCGTCTATTGGGACAGGGCACGGCGAGCAGTACTTC. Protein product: CASSSIGTGHGEQYF.

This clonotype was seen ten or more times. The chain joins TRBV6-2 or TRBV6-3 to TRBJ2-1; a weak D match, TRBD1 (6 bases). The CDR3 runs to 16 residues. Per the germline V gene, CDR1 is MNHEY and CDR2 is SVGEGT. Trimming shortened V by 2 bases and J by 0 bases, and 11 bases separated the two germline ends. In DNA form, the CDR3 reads TGTGCCAGCAGTTACACAGGGCCTATCTCCTACAATGAGCAGTTCTTC. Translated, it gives CASSYTGPISYNEQFF.

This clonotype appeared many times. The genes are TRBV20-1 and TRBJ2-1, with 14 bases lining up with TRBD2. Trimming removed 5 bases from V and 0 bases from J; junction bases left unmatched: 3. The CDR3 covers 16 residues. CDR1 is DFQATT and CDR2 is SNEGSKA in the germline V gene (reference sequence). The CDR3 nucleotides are TGCAGTGCTGGGACTAGCGGGAGAGGCTCCTACAATGAGCAGTTCTTC. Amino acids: CSAGTSGRGSYNEQFF.

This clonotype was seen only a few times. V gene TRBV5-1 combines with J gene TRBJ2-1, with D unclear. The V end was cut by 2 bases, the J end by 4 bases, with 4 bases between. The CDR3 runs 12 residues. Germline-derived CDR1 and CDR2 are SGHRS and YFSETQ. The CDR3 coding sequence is TGCGCCAGCAGCTTCGAATACAATGAGCAGTTCTTC. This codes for CASSFEYNEQFF.

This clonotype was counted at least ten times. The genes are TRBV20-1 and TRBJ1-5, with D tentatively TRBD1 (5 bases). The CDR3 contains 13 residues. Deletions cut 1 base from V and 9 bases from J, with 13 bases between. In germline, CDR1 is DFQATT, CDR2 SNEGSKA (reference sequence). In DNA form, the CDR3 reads TGCAGTGCTAGAGCCGACTCGGGGGGGCCCCAGCATTTT. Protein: CSARADSGGPQHF.

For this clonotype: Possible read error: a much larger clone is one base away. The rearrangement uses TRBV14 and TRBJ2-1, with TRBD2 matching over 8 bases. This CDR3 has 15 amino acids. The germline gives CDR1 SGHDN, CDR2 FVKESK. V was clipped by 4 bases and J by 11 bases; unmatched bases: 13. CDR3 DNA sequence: TGTGCCAGCAGCCGAGCGTGGACTAGCAGCGATAAGCAGTTCTTC. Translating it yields CASSRAWTSSDKQFF.

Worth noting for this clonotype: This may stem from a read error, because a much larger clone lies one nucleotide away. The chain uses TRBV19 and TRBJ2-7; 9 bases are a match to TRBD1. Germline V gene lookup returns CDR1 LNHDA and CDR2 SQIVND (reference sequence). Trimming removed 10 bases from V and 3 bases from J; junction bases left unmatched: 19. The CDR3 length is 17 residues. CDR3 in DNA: TGTGCCACCGGAGAGGGGACAGGGTTCCCGGGGTTCTACGAGCAGTACTTC. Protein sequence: CATGEGTGFPGFYEQYF. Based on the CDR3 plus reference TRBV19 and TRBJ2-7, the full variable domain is DGGITQSPKYLFRKEGQNVTLSCEQNLNHDAMYWYRQDPGQGLRLIYYSQIVNDFQKGDIAEGYSVSREKKESFPLTVTSAQKNPTAFYLCATGEGTGFPGFYEQYFGPGTRLTVT.

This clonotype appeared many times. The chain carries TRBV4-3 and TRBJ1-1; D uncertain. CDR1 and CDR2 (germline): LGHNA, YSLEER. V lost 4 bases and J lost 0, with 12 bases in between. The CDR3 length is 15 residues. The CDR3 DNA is TGCGCCAGCAGCCCGATGGGGTGGATGAACACTGAAGCTTTCTTT. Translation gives CASSPMGWMNTEAFF.

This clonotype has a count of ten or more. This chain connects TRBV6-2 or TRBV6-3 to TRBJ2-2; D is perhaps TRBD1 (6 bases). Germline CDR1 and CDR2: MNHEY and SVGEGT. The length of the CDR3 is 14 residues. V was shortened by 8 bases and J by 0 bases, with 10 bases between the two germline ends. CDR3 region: CASSGQSNTGELFF. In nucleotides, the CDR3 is TGTGCCAGCTCCGGACAGTCGAACACCGGGGAGCTGTTTTTT.

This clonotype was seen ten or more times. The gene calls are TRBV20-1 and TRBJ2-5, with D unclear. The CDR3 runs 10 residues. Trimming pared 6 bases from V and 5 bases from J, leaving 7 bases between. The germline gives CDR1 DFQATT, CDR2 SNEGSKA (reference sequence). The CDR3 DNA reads TGCAGTGCCGTCAAGGAGACCCAGTACTTC. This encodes CSAVKETQYF.

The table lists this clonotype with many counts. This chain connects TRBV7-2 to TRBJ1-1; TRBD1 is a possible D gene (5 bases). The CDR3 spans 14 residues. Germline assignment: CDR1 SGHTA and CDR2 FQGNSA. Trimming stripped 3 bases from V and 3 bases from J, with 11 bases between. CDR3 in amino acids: CASSFGTVDTEAFF. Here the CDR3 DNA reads TGTGCCAGCAGCTTCGGGACGGTGGACACTGAAGCTTTCTTT.

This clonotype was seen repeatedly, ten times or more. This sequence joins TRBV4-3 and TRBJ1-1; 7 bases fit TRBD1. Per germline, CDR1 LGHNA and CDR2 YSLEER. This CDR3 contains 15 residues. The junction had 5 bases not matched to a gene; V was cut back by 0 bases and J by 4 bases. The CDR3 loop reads CASSQDRGITTEAFF. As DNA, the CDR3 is TGCGCCAGCAGCCAAGACAGGGGGATAACCACTGAAGCTTTCTTT.

The CDR3 protein is CASSYRVKPPQETQYF. The CDR3 DNA reads as TGTGCCAGCAGTTACAGGGTAAAACCACCCCAAGAGACCCAGTACTTC. The rearrangement links TRBV6-9 to TRBJ2-5, with D tentatively TRBD1 (5 bases). The V and J ends lost 3 bases and 1 base respectively, with 15 bases between them. CDR1 is MNHGY and CDR2 is SVAAGI in the germline V gene. The CDR3 is 16 residues long.

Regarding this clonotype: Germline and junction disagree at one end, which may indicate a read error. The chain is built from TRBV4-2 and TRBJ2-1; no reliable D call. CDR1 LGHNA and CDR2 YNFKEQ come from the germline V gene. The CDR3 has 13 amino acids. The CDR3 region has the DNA TGTGCCAGCAGCCAAGATTTGGGCAATGAGCAGCTCTTC. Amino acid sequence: CASSQDLGNEQLF.

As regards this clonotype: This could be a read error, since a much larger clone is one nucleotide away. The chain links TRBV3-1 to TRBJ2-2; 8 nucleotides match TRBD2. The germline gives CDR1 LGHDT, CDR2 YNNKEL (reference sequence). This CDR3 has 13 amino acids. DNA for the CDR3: TGTGCCACCAGTCAGGGCTGGAGCGGGGGGCTGTTTTTT. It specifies CATSQGWSGGLFF.